Each of the 25 T cell receptor beta chains below was sequenced from the same sample in a study of cytomegalovirus exposure and HLA in healthy donors. Use of 60 Vbeta and 13 Jbeta primers characterized the PCR. Some clones are missing from TCRdb's copy, which holds only in-frame ones; the method was immunoSEQ multiplex PCR. The sample records 150,000 to 200,000 clones, over 70% being singletons. The sample consisted of PBMCs. The receptors derive from a male donor in good health and CMV-seropositive.

The chain links TRBV6-5 to TRBJ2-1, with 7 bases fitting TRBD1. Germline trimming cut 0 bases from V and 5 bases from J; bases unmatched to any gene: 4. CDR3 length equals 15 residues. The germline gives CDR1 MNHEY, CDR2 SVGAGI. In DNA form, the CDR3 reads TGTGCCAGCAGTTACTCGACAGGGCGAGACAATGAGCAGTTCTTC. This translates into CASSYSTGRDNEQFF.

This clone was observed a single time. The CDR3 DNA sequence: TGTGCCATCTGCTCGGGACAGGGAAACGAGCAGTACTTC. This gives the protein CAICSGQGNEQYF. The chain combines TRBV10-3 with TRBJ2-7; 9 bases are a match to TRBD1. The CDR3 totals 13 residues. The V gene end was trimmed by 8 bases and the J gene end by 5 bases; junction bases not matched to a gene: 7. Germline V lookup: CDR1 ENHRY, CDR2 SYGVKD.

The chain carries TRBV13 and TRBJ2-1, with a weak D call TRBD2 (5 bases). The CDR3 has 17 amino acids. CDR1 and CDR2 from the germline V gene are PRHDT and FYEKMQ (reference sequence). Trimming removed 5 bases at V and 2 bases at J, with 19 bases between. The DNA for the CDR3 is TGTGCCAGCAGCCATTATGTCGCCGGGGTCCCCTACAATGAGCAGTTCTTC. Its translation is CASSHYVAGVPYNEQFF.

This chain connects TRBV10-2 to TRBJ1-2, with TRBD1 identical over 10 bases. V trimming: 6 bases; J trimming: 3 bases; junction bases outside the gene matches: 4. This CDR3 has 14 amino acids. In germline, CDR1 is WSHSY, CDR2 SAAADI. The CDR3 DNA is TGCGCCAGCAGGGACAGGGGGATTGACTATGGCTACACCTTC. This gives the protein CASRDRGIDYGYTF.

This chain uses TRBV19 with TRBJ2-3, with 7 bases aligning to TRBD2. This CDR3 region has 16 residues. Germline CDR1 LNHDA, CDR2 SQIVND (reference sequence). V trimming: 1 base; J trimming: 3 bases; junction bases outside the gene matches: 7. The CDR3 region has the DNA TGTGCCAGTAGTATAGGTCCGGGGGAGGGGACAGATACGCAGTATTTT. Translating gives CASSIGPGEGTDTQYF.

This clone has more than one count but fewer than ten. The rearrangement joins TRBV5-7 to TRBJ1-2; D not resolved. TRBV5-7 is an open reading frame, and its role is uncertain. The V gene lost 1 base and the J gene lost 6 bases, with 4 bases spanning the gap. The CDR3 sequence is 11 residues long. CDR3 sequence reads: CASSLRDGYTF. The CDR3 bases are TGTGCCAGCAGCTTGCGGGATGGCTACACCTTC.

A single count supports this clone. This chain uses TRBV5-1 with TRBJ2-2; 7 bases match TRBD1. CDR1 is SGHRS and CDR2 is YFSETQ in the germline V gene. The V segment lost 5 bases and the J segment 3 bases; nucleotides outside the gene matches: 10. The CDR3 spans 16 residues. CDR3 amino acids: CASRQWQGVDTGELFF. The CDR3 coding sequence is TGCGCCAGCAGGCAGTGGCAGGGGGTAGACACCGGGGAGCTGTTTTTT.

The V gene is TRBV7-7, the J gene TRBJ1-1; 7 bases map to TRBD1. Germline lookup yields CDR1 SSHAT and CDR2 FNYEAQ (reference sequence). The CDR3 covers 13 residues. For the CDR3, the DNA is TGTGCTTCCAGCAGGGGGGTGGACACTGAAGCTTTCTTT. It translates to CASSRGVDTEAFF.

A note on this clone: The same CDR3 can be traced to other DNA sequences in this sample. The chain couples TRBV9 to TRBJ1-5; no definite D call. The V end was cut by 0 bases, the J end by 0 bases, with 7 bases between. This CDR3 is built from 15 residues. The germline V gene has CDR1 SGDLS and CDR2 YYNGEE. In DNA form, the CDR3 reads TGTGCCAGCAGCGTAGGCGGGGATAGCAATCAGCCCCAGCATTTT. It encodes CASSVGGDSNQPQHF.

The chain carries TRBV6-1 and TRBJ2-1, with 12 bases matching TRBD2. This CDR3 is 15 amino acids long. Germline V gene lookup returns CDR1 MNHNS and CDR2 SASEGT. V trimming: 5 bases; J trimming: 7 bases; junction bases outside the gene matches: 6. The CDR3 loop is CASSFPGTSGNEQFF. CDR3 nucleotides: TGTGCCAGCAGTTTCCCCGGGACTAGCGGGAATGAGCAGTTCTTC.

V and J are TRBV9 and TRBJ1-1; no clear D gene. Deletions cut 0 bases from V and 7 bases from J, with 10 bases between. The CDR3 is 13 amino acids. CDR1 SGDLS and CDR2 YYNGEE come from the germline V gene. CDR3 in amino acids: CASSVEAGREAFF. For the CDR3, the DNA is TGTGCCAGCAGCGTAGAGGCTGGGCGTGAAGCTTTCTTT.

The chain is built from TRBV5-1 and TRBJ2-1, with 7 bases that match TRBD2. The V and J ends lost 0 bases and 10 bases, in that order; junction bases with no gene match: 16. This CDR3 has 17 amino acids. Germline CDR1 reads SGHRS; CDR2 reads YFSETQ. This CDR3 is CASSLEGPVGGGKEQFF. CDR3 DNA sequence: TGCGCCAGCAGCTTGGAGGGGCCCGTCGGCGGGGGTAAAGAGCAGTTCTTC.

The rearrangement joins TRBV4-1 to TRBJ2-3; maybe TRBD1 (5 bases). V dropped 1 base and J dropped 6 bases, with 8 bases sitting between them. The CDR3 has 13 residues. Germline CDR1 is MGHRA and CDR2 is YSYEKL. The CDR3 DNA reads as TGCGCCAGCAGCCAAGTTAACAGGGATACGCAGTATTTT. This encodes CASSQVNRDTQYF.

This clone was observed a few times. The genes are TRBV13 and TRBJ2-3, with 15 positions matching TRBD2. Germline CDR1 reads PRHDT; CDR2 reads FYEKMQ (reference sequence). The ends lost 3 bases at V and 0 bases at J; junction bases unmatched: 7. This CDR3 region has 19 residues. The CDR3: CASSFGGLAGGRSTDTQYF. In DNA, the CDR3 is TGTGCCAGCAGCTTCGGGGGACTAGCGGGGGGCCGGAGCACAGATACGCAGTATTTT.

The rearrangement joins TRBV9 to TRBJ1-2; D is possibly TRBD1 (6 bases). CDR1 is SGDLS and CDR2 is YYNGEE in the germline V gene. Trimming removed 0 bases at V and 4 bases at J, with 13 bases between. The CDR3 totals 15 residues. CDR3 in DNA: TGTGCCAGCAGCGTAGCGGGGGGCTCTCCCTATGGCTACACCTTC. Protein: CASSVAGGSPYGYTF.

The chain joins TRBV6-5 to TRBJ1-6, with 7 bases that match TRBD1. This CDR3 region has 14 residues. The V gene end was trimmed by 4 bases and the J gene end by 10 bases; junction bases not matched to a gene: 7. Germline lookup yields CDR1 MNHEY and CDR2 SVGAGI. CDR3 DNA sequence: TGTGCCAGCAGTTCCCGGACAGGACGGTCACCCCTCCACTTT. Encoded protein: CASSSRTGRSPLHF.

This clone showed up just a few times. As DNA, the CDR3 is TGTGCCAGTAGTAGCCCACAGGGGGCTCATAACCAGTTGGTGAACACTGAAGCTTTCTTT. It codes for CASSSPQGAHNQLVNTEAFF. V usage is TRBV19 and J usage is TRBJ1-1; TRBD1 matches 9 bases. Germline V gene sequence: CDR1 LNHDA, CDR2 SQIVND (reference sequence). The CDR3 has 20 residues. Trimming cost V 4 bases and J 0 bases; bases outside gene matches: 18.

Here the CDR3 reads CASSESGGVHNEQFF. For the CDR3, the DNA is TGTGCCAGCAGCGAGAGCGGGGGGGTTCACAATGAGCAGTTCTTC. V gene TRBV6-1 combines with J gene TRBJ2-1; TRBD2 matches 10 bases. CDR1 MNHNS and CDR2 SASEGT come from the germline V gene. With V trimmed by 6 bases and J by 5 bases, 7 bases remained unmatched. The CDR3 is 15 residues long.

The V and J genes are TRBV4-2 and TRBJ1-3; 8 bases agree with TRBD1. The trim removed 0 bases at V and 7 bases at J, leaving 8 bases unmatched. Germline V gives CDR1 LGHNA, CDR2 YNFKEQ. The CDR3 covers 16 residues. CDR3 region: CASSQEGAGGGNTIYF. For the CDR3, the DNA is TGTGCCAGCAGCCAAGAGGGTGCAGGGGGCGGGAACACCATATATTTT.

This rearrangement joins TRBV7-9 to TRBJ2-1; TRBD2 is a possible D gene (7 bases). There are 13 residues in the CDR3. Trimming left V 10 bases short and J 7 bases short, with 17 bases between. Per the germline V gene, CDR1 is SEHNR and CDR2 is FQNEAQ (reference sequence). CDR3 protein: CATGRGGENEQFF. The CDR3 nucleotides are TGTGCCACAGGGAGGGGGGGCGAAAATGAGCAGTTCTTC.

This clone was seen only a few times. The genes are TRBV7-9 and TRBJ2-1, with 8 bases aligning to TRBD2. This CDR3 spans 16 amino acids. Trimming cost V 1 base and J 10 bases; bases outside gene matches: 12. Per the germline V gene, CDR1 is SEHNR and CDR2 is FQNEAQ (reference sequence). CDR3 loop: CASSLVLGARGGEQFF. The CDR3 DNA reads as TGTGCCAGCAGCTTAGTGTTAGGGGCCCGGGGGGGGGAGCAGTTCTTC.

The rearrangement links TRBV25-1 to TRBJ1-1, with 7 bases lining up with TRBD1. This CDR3 region has 13 residues. Trimming at V came to 8 bases and at J to 1 base, leaving 4 bases not matched to a gene. Germline-derived CDR1 and CDR2 are MGHDK and SYGVNS. The DNA of the CDR3 is TGTGCCAGCCTGACAGGGACGAACACTGAAGCTTTCTTT. Its translation is CASLTGTNTEAFF.

This rearrangement joins TRBV9 to TRBJ2-7; D not certain. Germline V gene lookup returns CDR1 SGDLS and CDR2 YYNGEE. The CDR3 length is 14 residues. Trimming stripped 4 bases from V and 2 bases from J, with 13 bases between. CDR3 bases: TGTGCCAGCAGCCCAGAGGTGGTGGCCTACGAGCAGTACTTC. It translates to CASSPEVVAYEQYF.

The V and J genes are TRBV7-9 and TRBJ1-4, with a tentative D call TRBD1 (5 bases). The CDR3 consists of 15 residues. Germline CDR1 reads SEHNR; CDR2 reads FQNEAQ (reference sequence). V was clipped by 7 bases and J by 4 bases, with 16 bases between them. The CDR3 sequence is CASKNTGADNEKLFF. The CDR3 DNA follows: TGTGCCAGCAAAAATACAGGAGCTGATAATGAAAAACTGTTTTTT.

The chain is built from TRBV6-1 and TRBJ1-4; a weak D match, TRBD1 (6 bases). Germline V gene sequence: CDR1 MNHNS, CDR2 SASEGT. The V end was cut by 1 base, the J end by 2 bases, with 8 bases between. This CDR3 is built from 15 residues. This CDR3 reads CASSEGRGTNEKLFF. The CDR3 DNA reads TGTGCCAGCAGTGAAGGCAGGGGCACTAATGAAAAACTGTTTTTT.